The entry that follows covers one T cell receptor (beta chain) sequence. Its antigen is unknown. The V end was cut by 0 bases, the J end by 0 bases, with 6 bases between. Germline V gene sequence: CDR1 SGHRS, CDR2 YFSETQ. The length of the CDR3 is 14 residues. Clones were read by immunoSEQ multiplex PCR, and TCRdb kept only the in-frame ones, dropping some. This table holds about 86,000 clones, around four fifths found once. Time point defined: blood 4 weeks post-SBRT, at nephrectomy. Treatment here: 15 Gy SBRT to primary tumor, nephrectomy 4 weeks later. Nephrectomy followed 15 Gy stereotactic body radiation by 4 weeks. Blood was sampled at baseline, 2 weeks and 4 weeks after SBRT. The tumor was a clear cell renal cell carcinoma. The record originates from a study of radiation and T cells in renal cell carcinoma. Study-level findings and limits: Pretreatment tumor biopsies were lacking, so baseline clonotypes are unknown.

The clonotype was recovered from a man aged 50 to 59 with renal cell carcinoma. The gene calls are TRBV5-1 and TRBJ1-2, with unresolved D. Sequencing was performed on blood, taken from a patient whose treatment included radiotherapy and nephrectomy. CDR3: CASSLGASNYGYTF. In nucleotides, the CDR3 is TGCGCCAGCAGCTTGGGGGCGTCTAACTATGGCTACACCTTC.